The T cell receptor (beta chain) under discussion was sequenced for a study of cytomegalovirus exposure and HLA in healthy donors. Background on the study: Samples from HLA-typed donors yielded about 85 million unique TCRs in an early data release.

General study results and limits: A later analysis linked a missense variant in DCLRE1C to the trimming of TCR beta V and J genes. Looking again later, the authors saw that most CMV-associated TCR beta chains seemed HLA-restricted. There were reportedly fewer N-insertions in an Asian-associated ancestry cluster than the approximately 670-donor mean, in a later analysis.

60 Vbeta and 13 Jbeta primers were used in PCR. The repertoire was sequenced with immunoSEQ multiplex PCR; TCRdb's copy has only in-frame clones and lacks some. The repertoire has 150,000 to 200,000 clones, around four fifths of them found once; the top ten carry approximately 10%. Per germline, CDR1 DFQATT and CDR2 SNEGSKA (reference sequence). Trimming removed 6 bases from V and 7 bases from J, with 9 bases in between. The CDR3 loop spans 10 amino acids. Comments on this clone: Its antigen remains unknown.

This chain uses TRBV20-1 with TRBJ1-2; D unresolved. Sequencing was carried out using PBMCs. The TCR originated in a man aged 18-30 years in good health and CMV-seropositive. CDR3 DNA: TGCAGTGCCCCCTTCGGTGGCTACACCTTC. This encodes CSAPFGGYTF.